The 27 T cell receptor beta chains reported below all come from one sample, sequenced in a study of blood T cells in healthy people across ages. Together with a sample-barcoded 5' primer, a J-beta primer mix was included in a second PCR lasting about 6 to 11 cycles. TCRdb reanalysed the 5' RACE reads using MiXCR and keeps one entry per CDR3 protein. The table shows 1.5 million to 2 million distinct CDR3 sequences, with around half occurring only once. Material: blood. The receptors here all came from a middle-aged woman in good health.

The V and J genes are TRBV10-1 and TRBJ2-7; TRBD2 matches 10 bases. The CDR3 is made up of 14 amino acids. V lost 8 bases to trimming and J lost 2 bases; unmatched junction nucleotides: 6. The germline V gene has CDR1 WNHNN and CDR2 SYGVQD (reference sequence). The CDR3 region is CASARGLAAYEQYF. CDR3 bases: TGCGCCAGCGCTAGAGGACTAGCGGCCTACGAGCAGTACTTC.

This clonotype was found a few times. The chain couples TRBV9 to TRBJ2-1; unclear D gene. The V end was cut by 5 bases, the J end by 3 bases, with 6 bases between. The CDR3 has 12 residues. CDR1 and CDR2 (germline): SGDLS, YYNGEE. The CDR3 region is CASSADYNEQFF. CDR3 nucleotide sequence: TGTGCCAGCAGTGCCGACTACAATGAGCAGTTCTTC.

About this clonotype itself: A junction boundary mismatches the germline segment, possibly from a read error. The J gene is TRBJ2-6, the V gene TRBV4-3; D is unclear. This CDR3 contains 15 residues. Germline CDR1 and CDR2: LGHNA and YSLEER. The CDR3 sequence is CANSPRNAGANVLTF. DNA of the CDR3: TGCGCCAACAGCCCACGAAACGCTGGGGCCAACGTCCTGACTTTC.

The chain joins TRBV6-5 to TRBJ1-1; 10 bases agree with TRBD1. The CDR3 covers 16 residues. Germline V lookup: CDR1 MNHEY, CDR2 SVGAGI. Trimming took 4 bases from V and 3 from J; bases not matched to a gene: 8. CDR3 bases: TGTGCCAGCAGTTCAATAGACAGGGGGCCGTACACTGAAGCTTTCTTT. Amino acids: CASSSIDRGPYTEAFF.

The chain links TRBV5-1 to TRBJ2-3; 8 bases are shared with TRBD2. The CDR3 sequence is 17 residues long. CDR1 is SGHRS and CDR2 is YFSETQ in the germline V gene. The trim removed 1 base at V and 6 bases at J, leaving 13 bases unmatched. CDR3 bases: TGCGCCAGCAGCTTGTATTCCCAGGCGGGGGGAGCGGATACGCAGTATTTT. This sequence encodes CASSLYSQAGGADTQYF.

This chain links TRBV20-1 with TRBJ2-3; TRBD1 might be the D (5 bases). The CDR3 sequence is 16 residues long. The V and J ends lost 6 bases and 2 bases respectively, with 21 bases between them. Germline V gene lookup returns CDR1 DFQATT and CDR2 SNEGSKA (reference sequence). The CDR3, as DNA: TGCAGTGCGCCCGACAGAAATCGAGTACTCACAGATACGCAGTATTTT. Translation gives CSAPDRNRVLTDTQYF.

The V call is TRBV20-1, the J call TRBJ2-5; D is unclear. There are 13 residues in the CDR3. CDR1 and CDR2 (germline): DFQATT, SNEGSKA (reference sequence). V dropped 3 bases and J dropped 0 bases, with 8 bases sitting between them. The CDR3 loop reads CSARFLNQETQYF. In nucleotides, the CDR3 is TGCAGTGCTAGGTTCCTGAACCAAGAGACCCAGTACTTC.

This clonotype was picked up a small number of times. CDR3 DNA sequence: TGCAGTGCTATCGGGGCCAACGTCCTGACTTTC. Amino acid sequence: CSAIGANVLTF. The chain has TRBV20-1 and TRBJ2-6; D unresolved. CDR3 length: 11 amino acids. The V end was cut by 4 bases, the J end by 4 bases, with 2 bases between. CDR1 DFQATT and CDR2 SNEGSKA come from the germline V gene (reference sequence).

Ten or more counts support this clonotype. The chain recombines TRBV24-1 with TRBJ2-4, with D hard to call. V was trimmed by 0 bases and J by 0 bases, leaving 17 bases between them. The CDR3 is 19 residues long. CDR1 is KGHDR and CDR2 is SFDVKD in the germline V gene. The CDR3 bases are TGTGCCACCAGTGATTTGGTCTACCCGGGCTGGCTAGCCAAAAACATTCAGTACTTC. Its protein is CATSDLVYPGWLAKNIQYF.

CDR3 sequence reads: CASSYSSGENIQYF. In DNA, the CDR3 is TGTGCCAGCAGCTACTCTAGCGGAGAAAACATTCAGTACTTC. This chain links TRBV7-2 with TRBJ2-4; 7 bases align to TRBD2. Trimming at V came to 4 bases and at J to 5 bases, leaving 5 bases not matched to a gene. The CDR3 extends over 14 amino acids. The germline CDR1 and CDR2 sequences are SGHTA and FQGNSA.

The chain links TRBV9 to TRBJ2-1, with 7 bases lining up with TRBD2. There are 14 residues in the CDR3. Germline V lookup: CDR1 SGDLS, CDR2 YYNGEE. V trimming: 5 bases; J trimming: 4 bases; junction bases outside the gene matches: 6. CDR3 DNA: TGTGCCAGCAGGGGTCGGGGGGTATACAATGAGCAGTTCTTC. Translation gives CASRGRGVYNEQFF.

This clonotype was seen only a few times. The genes are TRBV4-3 and TRBJ2-7, with 7 bases aligning to TRBD2. J was trimmed by 3 bases and V by 0 bases; bases with no gene match: 5. Germline CDR1 is LGHNA and CDR2 is YSLEER. The CDR3 has 15 residues. As DNA, the CDR3 is TGCGCCAGCAGCCAAGATCGTGGGGAGGGCTACGAGCAGTACTTC. Translated, it gives CASSQDRGEGYEQYF.

This clonotype was observed a single time. This sequence joins TRBV9 and TRBJ2-4; D is possibly TRBD2 (5 bases). The better agreement between TRBJ2-5 and the DNA end casts doubt on the J call. The germline V gene has CDR1 SGDLS and CDR2 YYNGEE. This CDR3 contains 15 residues. CDR3 loop: CASSVGALAGETQYF. The CDR3 DNA is TGTGCCAGCAGCGTAGGGGCCCTAGCTGGGGAGACCCAGTACTTC.

V is TRBV20-1 and J is TRBJ1-2, with 7 bases that match TRBD1. Germline V CDR1 and CDR2: DFQATT, SNEGSKA (reference sequence). The CDR3 spans 13 residues. V was clipped by 0 bases and J by 8 bases; unmatched bases: 6. The CDR3, as DNA: TGCAGTGCTAGAGATGAGGGGGCGGGCGGCTACACCTTC. It yields the protein CSARDEGAGGYTF.

This clonotype was detected only a few times. The rearrangement links TRBV4-2 to TRBJ2-3, with D possibly TRBD2 on 6 matching bases. Looked up from germline, CDR1 is LGHNA and CDR2 is YNFKEQ. V shed 1 base and J shed 3 bases, with 17 bases lying between them. The CDR3 extends over 17 amino acids. CDR3 sequence: CASSQGQLAIDTDTQYF. CDR3 DNA: TGTGCCAGCAGCCAAGGTCAGCTAGCGATTGATACAGATACGCAGTATTTT.

The chain couples TRBV29-1 to TRBJ2-5; 11 nucleotides agree with TRBD2. CDR1 is SQVTM, CDR2 ANQGSEA, per germline. V trimming: 3 bases; J trimming: 5 bases; junction bases outside the gene matches: 8. The CDR3 runs to 15 residues. The CDR3 DNA reads TGCAGCGTTGACTCGACTAGCGGGGACGGGGAGACCCAGTACTTC. Its protein is CSVDSTSGDGETQYF. Drawing the rest from reference TRBV29-1 and TRBJ2-5, the complete variable domain is SAVISQKPSRDICQRGTSLTIQCQVDSQVTMMFWYRQQPGQSLTLIATANQGSEATYESGFVIDKFPISRPNLTFSTLTVSNMSPEDSSIYLCSVDSTSGDGETQYFGPGTRLLVL.

This chain connects TRBV2 to TRBJ1-2; a possible D gene is TRBD1 (6 bases). In germline, CDR1 is SNHLY, CDR2 FYNNEI. This CDR3 has 13 residues. V was cut by 6 bases and J by 4 bases, with 12 bases left in between. The CDR3 DNA reads TGTGCCAGCAGGGACAGCCGCAGCTATGGCTACACCTTC. Amino acids: CASRDSRSYGYTF.

The V call is TRBV5-5, the J call TRBJ2-1; TRBD1 is a possible D gene (6 bases). V shed 4 bases and J shed 7 bases, with 21 bases lying between them. CDR1 is SGHKS, CDR2 YYEKEE, per germline (reference sequence). The CDR3 has 16 amino acids. The CDR3 spells CASSVDSTTPYNEQFF. CDR3 sequence (DNA): TGTGCCAGCAGCGTGGACAGTACGACGCCTTATAATGAGCAGTTCTTC.

V is TRBV27 and J is TRBJ2-5, with TRBD1 matching over 8 bases. The CDR3 totals 13 residues. From germline, CDR1 is MNHEY and CDR2 SMNVEV (reference sequence). Trimming removed 9 bases from V and 5 bases from J; junction bases left unmatched: 8. CDR3 DNA: TGTGCCAGTTGGGACAGGCTAACGGAGACCCAGTACTTC. Translating it yields CASWDRLTETQYF.

CDR3 sequence (DNA): TGTGCCAGCAGTCCCCGACAGGGGTTCGTTGAAAAACTGTTTTTT. As protein: CASSPRQGFVEKLFF. The chain uses TRBV7-6 and TRBJ1-4; 8 nucleotides align to TRBD1. Germline values: CDR1 SGHVS, CDR2 FNYEAQ. The CDR3 is made up of 15 amino acids. V lost 6 bases and J lost 7; bases outside the gene matches: 10. Looking up the rest from reference TRBV7-6 and TRBJ1-4 gives the full variable domain: GAGVSQSPRYKVTKRGQDVALRCDPISGHVSLYWYRQALGQGPEFLTYFNYEAQQDKSGLPNDRFSAERPEGSISTLTIQRTEQRDSAMYRCASSPRQGFVEKLFFGSGTQLSVL.

V usage is TRBV7-2 and J usage is TRBJ1-2; tentatively, D is TRBD1 (5 bases). The CDR3 runs 14 residues. Germline-derived CDR1 and CDR2 are SGHTA and FQGNSA. The V gene lost 4 bases and the J gene lost 4 bases, with 13 bases spanning the gap. The chain's CDR3 is CASSSGPEVYGYTF. In nucleotides, the CDR3 is TGTGCCAGCAGCTCAGGGCCAGAAGTCTATGGCTACACCTTC.

V and J are TRBV6-6 and TRBJ2-1; TRBD2 matches 9 bases. The CDR3 sequence is 16 residues long. Trimming removed 4 bases from V and 0 bases from J; junction bases left unmatched: 4. Germline CDR1 is MNHNY and CDR2 is SVGAGI (reference sequence). DNA for the CDR3: TGTGCCAGCAGTTGGGGTAGCGGGGGCTCCTACAATGAGCAGTTCTTC. Translating it yields CASSWGSGGSYNEQFF.

There are a few counts of this clonotype. V and J are TRBV29-1 and TRBJ2-3; TRBD2 matches at 9 bases. The CDR3 has 14 residues. The germline CDR1 and CDR2 sequences are SQVTM and ANQGSEA. J gave up 6 bases and V 3 bases, and 7 bases lay outside the gene matches. CDR3 region: CSVEPGLAADTQYF. The CDR3 DNA reads TGCAGCGTTGAGCCGGGACTAGCAGCCGATACGCAGTATTTT.

V is TRBV7-9 and J is TRBJ1-2; D is ambiguous. Germline V gene data show CDR1 as SEHNR and CDR2 as FQNEAQ (reference sequence). The CDR3 is 14 amino acids. Trimming pared 7 bases from V and 4 bases from J, leaving 16 bases between. CDR3 DNA sequence: TGTGCCAGCACGCCTGAAGCAGAGGGCTATGGCTACACCTTC. Translating it yields CASTPEAEGYGYTF. Based on the CDR3 plus reference TRBV7-9 and TRBJ1-2, the full variable domain is DTGVSQNPRHKITKRGQNVTFRCDPISEHNRLYWYRQTLGQGPEFLTYFQNEAQLEKSRLLSDRFSAERPKGSFSTLEIQRTEQGDSAMYLCASTPEAEGYGYTFGSGTRLTVV.

The sample holds a few counts of this clonotype. J is TRBJ2-6 and V is TRBV4-2; 7 positions agree with TRBD1. The CDR3 length is 19 residues. The V gene end was trimmed by 4 bases and the J gene end by 0 bases; junction bases not matched to a gene: 12. CDR1 and CDR2 from the germline V gene are LGHNA and YNFKEQ. For the CDR3, the DNA is TGTGCCAGCAGCCGCGGCACGGGACAGATAAACTCTGGGGCCAACGTCCTGACTTTC. It encodes CASSRGTGQINSGANVLTF.

This chain joins TRBV4-2 and TRBJ1-2, with D maybe TRBD1 (6 bases). From germline, CDR1 is LGHNA and CDR2 YNFKEQ. This CDR3 contains 15 residues. V was trimmed by 5 bases and J by 4 bases, leaving 17 bases between them. CDR3: CASSTQQGQSYGYTF. DNA of the CDR3: TGTGCCAGCAGCACCCAACAGGGTCAGTCCTATGGCTACACCTTC.

V is TRBV2 and J is TRBJ1-2; TRBD1 is a possible D gene (6 bases). V gave up 7 bases and J gave up 4 bases, with 16 bases separating them. Germline CDR1 and CDR2: SNHLY and FYNNEI. This CDR3 has 14 residues. CDR3 amino acids: CASIRNRDTYGYTF. The CDR3, as DNA: TGTGCCAGCATTAGAAATCGGGACACCTATGGCTACACCTTC.